Listed here are 18 T cell receptor beta chains from one sample, sequenced in a study of response to subunit inactivated influenza vaccine. TCRdb processed the RT-PCR reads anew with MiXCR; each CDR3 protein has one entry. The top ten hold over 8.5% of the sample, which has roughly 570,000 distinct CDR3 sequences, 14% seen once. The specimen comprised PBMCs from blood, sampled roughly 12 days after vaccination. These receptors came from a man in his fifties or sixties who received an inactivated influenza vaccine.

The chain recombines TRBV4-1 with TRBJ2-7, with 9 bases identical to TRBD2. This CDR3 region has 18 residues. In germline, CDR1 is MGHRA, CDR2 YSYEKL. Trimming removed 3 bases from V and 1 base from J; junction bases left unmatched: 13. The CDR3: CASSHHPASGGKSYEQYF. DNA for the CDR3: TGCGCCAGCAGCCACCACCCGGCAAGCGGGGGGAAATCCTACGAGCAGTACTTC.

Only a few counts were recorded for this clonotype. V gene TRBV7-9 combines with J gene TRBJ1-4, with D perhaps matching TRBD1 (6 bases). The V and J ends lost 5 bases and 7 bases respectively, with 17 bases between them. Germline assignment: CDR1 SEHNR and CDR2 FQNEAQ (reference sequence). The CDR3 runs 15 residues. CDR3 sequence (DNA): TGTGCCAGCAGCCCGCGGACAGATTTGGGTGAAAAACTGTTTTTT. It specifies CASSPRTDLGEKLFF. Combining the CDR3 with reference TRBV7-9 and TRBJ1-4 gives the whole variable domain DTGVSQNPRHKITKRGQNVTFRCDPISEHNRLYWYRQTLGQGPEFLTYFQNEAQLEKSRLLSDRFSAERPKGSFSTLEIQRTEQGDSAMYLCASSPRTDLGEKLFFGSGTQLSVL.

The chain employs TRBV10-3 and TRBJ2-3, with D tentatively TRBD1 (5 bases). V dropped 8 bases and J dropped 2 bases, with 11 bases sitting between them. The CDR3 is 13 amino acids. Per the germline V gene, CDR1 is ENHRY and CDR2 is SYGVKD. This chain's CDR3 is CAIQVGATDTQYF. DNA of the CDR3: TGTGCCATCCAAGTTGGGGCCACAGATACGCAGTATTTT.

The V call is TRBV10-3, the J call TRBJ1-5; 11 bases align to TRBD1. CDR1 and CDR2 from the germline V gene are ENHRY and SYGVKD. The CDR3 runs 14 residues. The V gene end was trimmed by 5 bases and the J gene end by 7 bases; junction bases not matched to a gene: 4. The CDR3, as DNA: TGTGCCATCAGTTGGACAGGGGGCGACCAGCCCCAGCATTTT. Its protein product is CAISWTGGDQPQHF.

The V gene is TRBV7-6, the J gene TRBJ1-3; 8 bases align to TRBD1. The CDR3 extends over 15 amino acids. With V trimmed by 1 base and J by 3 bases, 2 bases remained unmatched. Germline loops: CDR1 SGHVS, CDR2 FNYEAQ. The CDR3 is CASSLGGTGGNTIYF. CDR3 coding DNA: TGTGCCAGCAGCTTAGGAGGGACAGGTGGAAACACCATATATTTT. Combining the CDR3 with reference TRBV7-6 and TRBJ1-3 gives the whole variable domain GAGVSQSPRYKVTKRGQDVALRCDPISGHVSLYWYRQALGQGPEFLTYFNYEAQQDKSGLPNDRFSAERPEGSISTLTIQRTEQRDSAMYRCASSLGGTGGNTIYFGEGSWLTVV.

CDR3 sequence reads: CSARVDTSTDTQYF. The CDR3 DNA reads TGCAGTGCTAGAGTGGATACCAGCACAGATACGCAGTATTTT. The J gene is TRBJ2-3, the V gene TRBV20-1; D is ambiguous. V lost 1 base, J lost 0 bases, and 8 bases lay in between. Germline CDR1 reads DFQATT; CDR2 reads SNEGSKA (reference sequence). This CDR3 is 14 amino acids long.

This clonotype has more than one count but fewer than ten. The chain has TRBV4-2 and TRBJ2-1; a possible D gene is TRBD1 (6 bases). Germline CDR1 LGHNA, CDR2 YNFKEQ. The V end was cut by 2 bases, the J end by 2 bases, with 13 bases between. This CDR3 contains 16 residues. CDR3 bases: TGTGCCAGCAGCCAATACAGGGAGCCTCCCTACAATGAGCAGTTCTTC. Its translation is CASSQYREPPYNEQFF.

This sequence joins TRBV7-2 and TRBJ2-7; 7 nucleotides line up with TRBD1. The CDR3 has 15 amino acids. Losses at the gene ends were 6 bases for V and 5 bases for J; bases not matched to a gene: 13. The germline CDR1 and CDR2 sequences are SGHTA and FQGNSA. CDR3 nucleotides: TGTGCCAGCAGGTCTGGGGTAGGGGGCTACCACGAGCAGTACTTC. Its protein is CASRSGVGGYHEQYF.

This clonotype was found a few times. The chain couples TRBV6-1 to TRBJ1-3; TRBD1 agrees at 7 bases. The trim removed 4 bases at V and 0 bases at J, leaving 3 bases unmatched. The CDR3 extends over 15 amino acids. CDR1 is MNHNS and CDR2 is SASEGT in the germline V gene. Here the CDR3 reads CASSAGQYSGNTIYF. The CDR3, as DNA: TGTGCCAGCAGTGCGGGACAGTACTCTGGAAACACCATATATTTT.

V usage is TRBV4-3 and J usage is TRBJ2-3; 7 bases are shared with TRBD2. Germline CDR1 reads LGHNA; CDR2 reads YSLEER. The CDR3 has 16 amino acids. V was pared by 2 bases and J by 0 bases, with 5 bases of the junction left unmatched. The CDR3 nucleotides read TGCGCCAGCAGCCAATCCCGCGGGGGTAGCACAGATACGCAGTATTTT. Translation gives CASSQSRGGSTDTQYF.

The genes are TRBV28 and TRBJ2-5; D might be TRBD2 (6 bases). The CDR3 extends over 17 amino acids. Germline V gene sequence: CDR1 MDHEN, CDR2 SYDVKM. Trimming shortened V by 5 bases and J by 2 bases, and 21 bases separated the two germline ends. Here the CDR3 DNA reads TGTGCCAGCAGTGGAGGGGCAGGACTGGGTCCTCAAGAGACCCAGTACTTC. It specifies CASSGGAGLGPQETQYF.

This sequence joins TRBV4-2 and TRBJ1-2; possibly TRBD1 for D (5 bases). The CDR3 is made up of 16 amino acids. Germline values: CDR1 LGHNA, CDR2 YNFKEQ. The V end was cut by 4 bases, the J end by 6 bases, with 21 bases between. The CDR3 loop reads CASSPEVTRHRNGYTF. The CDR3 DNA reads TGTGCCAGCAGCCCCGAAGTAACCCGACACAGGAATGGCTACACCTTC.

This clonotype has more than one count but fewer than ten. The gene calls are TRBV4-3 and TRBJ1-1; no reliable D call. V lost 0 bases to trimming and J lost 1 base, with 6 bases between them. The CDR3 runs to 14 residues. Per germline, CDR1 LGHNA and CDR2 YSLEER. This CDR3 is CASSQDPRNTEAFF. CDR3 sequence (DNA): TGCGCCAGCAGCCAAGATCCTAGGAACACTGAAGCTTTCTTT.

The chain combines TRBV12-3 or TRBV12-4 with TRBJ2-7; D gene unclear. The CDR3 covers 14 residues. Between the trimmed V and J ends, which lost 6 bases and 0 bases, there was a span of 12 bases. The CDR3 protein is CASRPGGVSYEQYF. Here the CDR3 DNA reads TGTGCCAGCAGACCCGGTGGGGTCTCCTACGAGCAGTACTTC.

This chain links TRBV5-1 with TRBJ1-1, with 10 bases lining up with TRBD1. Per germline, CDR1 SGHRS and CDR2 YFSETQ. The CDR3 runs 14 residues. The ends lost 3 bases at V and 5 bases at J; junction bases unmatched: 4. The CDR3 bases are TGCGCCAGCAGCTATGGACAGGGGGGTACTGAAGCTTTCTTT. Protein product: CASSYGQGGTEAFF.

This chain uses TRBV12-3 or TRBV12-4 with TRBJ2-7; D is ambiguous. Trimming stripped 1 base from V and 3 bases from J, with 10 bases between. The CDR3 is made up of 14 amino acids. In DNA form, the CDR3 reads TGTGCCAGCAGTTTAGGACCGACCCTCTACGAGCAGTACTTC. It specifies CASSLGPTLYEQYF.

Ten or more counts support this clonotype. V and J are TRBV7-8 and TRBJ1-2, with a weak D call TRBD1 (6 bases). CDR1 and CDR2 (germline): SGHVS, FQNEAQ. The CDR3 spans 15 residues. V lost 1 base and J lost 4, with 13 bases in between. CDR3 DNA: TGTGCCAGCAGCTTAGACTCAGGGGTGGCCTATGGCTACACCTTC. Protein: CASSLDSGVAYGYTF.

This clonotype has only a few counts. The V gene is TRBV24-1, the J gene TRBJ2-4; perhaps TRBD1 as D (6 bases). The germline V gene has CDR1 KGHDR and CDR2 SFDVKD. The CDR3 consists of 15 residues. V lost 7 bases and J 5 bases, leaving 17 bases between the germline ends. This CDR3 reads CATSGRAGVENIQYF. The CDR3 DNA is TGTGCCACCAGCGGCAGGGCAGGGGTAGAAAACATTCAGTACTTC.